The source of this TCR beta chain is a study of CD8+ T cells in alopecia areata. Treatment given: oral pan-JAK inhibitor, 5-10 mg twice daily. This CDR3 region has 15 residues. V lost 1 base, J lost 5 bases, and 15 bases lay in between. Germline CDR1 is SGHRS and CDR2 is YFSETQ. The sequencing template was cDNA reverse transcribed from extracted RNA. Assay used: immunoSEQ multiplex PCR; TCRdb lists only in-frame clones, some missing. The sample lists about 110,000 clones, around 53% occurring once. Sequences were derived from CD8+ T cells sorted from blood, sampled at week 24, from a patient treated with tofacitinib. This clonotype was sampled from a human donor with alopecia areata. The J gene is TRBJ1-1, the V gene TRBV5-1, with D unresolved. The CDR3 DNA follows: TGCGCCAGCAGCTTGTTGAGCCTCCGGGGAACTGAAGCTTTCTTT. It translates to CASSLLSLRGTEAFF.